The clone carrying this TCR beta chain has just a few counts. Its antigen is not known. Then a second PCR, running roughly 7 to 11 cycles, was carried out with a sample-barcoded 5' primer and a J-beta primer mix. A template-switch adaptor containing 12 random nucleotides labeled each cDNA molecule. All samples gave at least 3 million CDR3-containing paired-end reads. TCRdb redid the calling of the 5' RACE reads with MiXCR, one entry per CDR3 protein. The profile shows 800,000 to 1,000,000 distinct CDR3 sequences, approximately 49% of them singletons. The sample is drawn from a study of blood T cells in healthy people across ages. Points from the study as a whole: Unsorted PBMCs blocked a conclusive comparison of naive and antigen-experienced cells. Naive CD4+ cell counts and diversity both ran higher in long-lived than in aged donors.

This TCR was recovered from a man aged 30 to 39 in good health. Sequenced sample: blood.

CDR3 sequence reads: CASSQIGDSGDGNQPQHF. In nucleotides, the CDR3 is TGCGCCAGCAGCCAGATCGGTGACTCAGGGGATGGCAATCAGCCCCAGCATTTT. This chain uses TRBV4-1 with TRBJ1-5; D is possibly TRBD1 (6 bases). The CDR3 totals 18 residues. Germline values: CDR1 MGHRA, CDR2 YSYEKL. With 3 bases removed from V and 2 bases from J, the gap between germline ends came to 20 bases.